The TCR beta chain under discussion was sequenced for a study of Graves' ophthalmopathy and Graves' hyperthyroidism. The sample holds many counts of this clonotype. If no ophthalmopathy appeared within 18 months of follow-up, hyperthyroidism was termed stable. As the template, RNA transcripts were used to amplify TCR beta CDR3 regions. Second-round multiplex PCR followed a first-round RT-PCR using HTBI primers. TCRdb reprocessed the multiplex PCR reads via MiXCR and lists one record per CDR3 protein. This table holds a few hundred thousand distinct CDR3 sequences, 20% to 25% found once. Sequencing input: peripheral blood. The clonotype comes from a woman between 18 and 29 years old with stable Graves' hyperthyroidism.

In nucleotides, the CDR3 is TGCAGCGTTGGGACACAGGGGGACACCGGGGAGCTGTTTTTT. This translates into CSVGTQGDTGELFF. This sequence joins TRBV29-1 and TRBJ2-2, with 8 bases lining up with TRBD1. V was pared by 4 bases and J by 3 bases, with 4 bases of the junction left unmatched. Per germline, CDR1 SQVTM and CDR2 ANQGSEA. The CDR3 has 14 residues.